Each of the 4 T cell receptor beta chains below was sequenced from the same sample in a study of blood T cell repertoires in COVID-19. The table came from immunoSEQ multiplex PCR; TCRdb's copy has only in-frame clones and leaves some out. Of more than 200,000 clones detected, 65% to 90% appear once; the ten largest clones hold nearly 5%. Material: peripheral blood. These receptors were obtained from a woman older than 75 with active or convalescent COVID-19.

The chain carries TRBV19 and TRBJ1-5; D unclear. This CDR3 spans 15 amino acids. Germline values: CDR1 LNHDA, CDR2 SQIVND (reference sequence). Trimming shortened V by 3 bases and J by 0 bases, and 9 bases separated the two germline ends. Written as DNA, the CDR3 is TGTGCCAGTAGTATGTGGACTTTTAGCAATCAGCCCCAGCATTTT. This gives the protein CASSMWTFSNQPQHF. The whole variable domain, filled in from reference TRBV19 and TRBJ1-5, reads DGGITQSPKYLFRKEGQNVTLSCEQNLNHDAMYWYRQDPGQGLRLIYYSQIVNDFQKGDIAEGYSVSREKKESFPLTVTSAQKNPTAFYLCASSMWTFSNQPQHFGDGTRLSIL.

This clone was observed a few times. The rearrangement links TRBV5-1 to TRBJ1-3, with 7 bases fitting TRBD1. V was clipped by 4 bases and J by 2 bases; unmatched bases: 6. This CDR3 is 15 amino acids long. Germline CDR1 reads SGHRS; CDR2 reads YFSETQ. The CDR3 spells CASSIDRVAGNTIYF. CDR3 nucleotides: TGCGCCAGCAGCATTGACAGGGTCGCTGGAAACACCATATATTTT.

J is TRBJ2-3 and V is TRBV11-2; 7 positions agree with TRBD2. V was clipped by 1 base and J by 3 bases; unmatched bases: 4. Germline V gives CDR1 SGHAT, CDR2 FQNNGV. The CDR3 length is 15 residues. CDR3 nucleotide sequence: TGTGCCAGCAGCTTAGGGACTAGTAGGACAGATACGCAGTATTTT. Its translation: CASSLGTSRTDTQYF.

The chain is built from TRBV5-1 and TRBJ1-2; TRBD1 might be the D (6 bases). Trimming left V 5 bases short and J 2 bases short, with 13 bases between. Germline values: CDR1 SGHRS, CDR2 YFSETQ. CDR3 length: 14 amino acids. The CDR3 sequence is CASSPSTGNYGYTF. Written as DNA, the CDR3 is TGCGCCAGCAGTCCGAGTACAGGGAACTATGGCTACACCTTC.